This T cell receptor (beta chain) came from a study of response to subunit inactivated influenza vaccine. TCRdb reprocessed the RT-PCR reads with MiXCR, giving one entry per CDR3 protein. The data contain 290,000 or so distinct CDR3 sequences, 22% of them singletons. This CDR3 is 15 amino acids long. The germline gives CDR1 LGHDT, CDR2 YNNKEL (reference sequence). Deletions cut 0 bases from V and 1 base from J, with 9 bases between. This receptor was obtained from a man between 50 and 75 years old who received an inactivated influenza vaccine. V is TRBV3-1 and J is TRBJ1-2, with a tentative D call TRBD1 (6 bases). Sequenced here: PBMCs from blood, sampled approximately 20 months after vaccination. This chain's CDR3 is CASSQDAQGNYGYTF. For the CDR3, the DNA is TGTGCCAGCAGCCAAGATGCACAGGGTAACTATGGCTACACCTTC.